The 10 T cell receptor beta chains listed next were all sequenced from one sample in a study of blood T cells in healthy people across ages. A second PCR of about 7 to 11 cycles used a sample-barcoded 5' primer and a J-beta primer mix. A single record per CDR3 protein comes from TCRdb applying MiXCR to the 5' RACE reads. The table records about 780,000 distinct CDR3 sequences, about 26% of them present only once. A further study also used this sample, focusing on T cells of mothers and their children.

The source material was blood. The receptor set was obtained from a boy younger than 18 in good health.

In its sample, this clonotype was seen a few times. This rearrangement joins TRBV27 to TRBJ2-1, with TRBD2 matching 12 bases. Germline lookup yields CDR1 MNHEY and CDR2 SMNVEV (reference sequence). The CDR3 sequence is 15 residues long. The V segment lost 5 bases and the J segment 7 bases; nucleotides outside the gene matches: 6. The CDR3 is CASSDGLAGRNEQFF. The DNA of the CDR3 is TGTGCCAGCAGTGACGGACTAGCGGGACGAAATGAGCAGTTCTTC.

The chain links TRBV4-1 to TRBJ2-1; D possibly corresponds to TRBD2 (5 bases). The V gene's germline CDR1 is MGHRA and CDR2 YSYEKL. The CDR3 runs to 16 residues. V lost 7 bases to trimming and J lost 0 bases, with 16 bases between them. The CDR3 sequence is CASTNGLTSSYNEQFF. The CDR3 coding sequence is TGCGCCAGCACGAATGGACTGACGAGCTCCTACAATGAGCAGTTCTTC.

This chain joins TRBV29-1 and TRBJ2-3; weak D call: TRBD1 (7 bases). The CDR3 runs to 14 residues. CDR1 is SQVTM and CDR2 is ANQGSEA in the germline V gene. V lost 2 bases and J lost 3, with 12 bases in between. For the CDR3, the DNA is TGCAGCGTTGAATCAGGGGGGAGGACAGATACGCAGTATTTT. Its translation is CSVESGGRTDTQYF.

This clonotype was counted a few times. V is TRBV21-1 and J is TRBJ2-3. TRBV21-1 is a recognized pseudogene. The CDR3 is made up of 16 amino acids. This CDR3 reads CASSKGLNMSTDTQYF. The CDR3 DNA is TGTGCCAGCAGCAAAGGTCTTAACATGAGCACAGATACGCAGTATTTT.

This clonotype was found a few times. Without the conserved terminal phenylalanine or tryptophan, this CDR3 likely stems from a read error. This rearrangement joins TRBV28 to TRBJ2-4; D is undetermined. In germline, CDR1 is MDHEN, CDR2 SYDVKM. The CDR3 is made up of 12 amino acids. Trimming removed 8 bases at V and 0 bases at J, with 5 bases between. CDR3 sequence reads: CASGLAKNIQYS. The CDR3 DNA reads as TGTGCCAGCGGATTAGCCAAAAACATTCAGTACTCC.

The rearrangement uses TRBV5-1 and TRBJ1-1; 8 positions agree with TRBD1. Germline V gives CDR1 SGHRS, CDR2 YFSETQ. There are 15 residues in the CDR3. V shed 0 bases, J shed 7 bases, and the junction held 8 bases outside the gene matches. The CDR3 sequence is CASSLGATGASEAFF. In DNA, the CDR3 is TGCGCCAGCAGCTTGGGGGCGACAGGGGCGAGTGAAGCTTTCTTT.

The J gene is TRBJ2-1, the V gene TRBV7-9; D is possibly TRBD1 (5 bases). The J call may be faulty, since TRBJ2-5 better matches the DNA end. Germline lookup yields CDR1 SEHNR and CDR2 FQNEAQ (reference sequence). CDR3 length: 15 residues. This CDR3 reads CASSLTKGFQETQYF. The CDR3 DNA is TGTGCCAGCAGCTTAACGAAGGGGTTTCAAGAGACCCAGTACTTC.

The rearrangement joins TRBV6-1 to TRBJ2-1; D is undetermined. The CDR3 extends over 13 amino acids. CDR1 and CDR2 (germline): MNHNS, SASEGT. Trimming took 3 bases from V and 5 from J, leaving 8 bases between them. This chain's CDR3 is CASSDVVDNEQFF. CDR3 sequence (DNA): TGTGCCAGCAGTGATGTAGTCGACAATGAGCAGTTCTTC.

About this clonotype: Mismatch with germline at one junction end may stem from a read error. V usage is TRBV5-1 and J usage is TRBJ2-7, with 8 bases matching TRBD2. This CDR3 has 15 amino acids. Germline loops: CDR1 SGHRS, CDR2 YFSETQ. The CDR3 loop is CASGLGAGAPYEQYF. The CDR3 bases are TGCGCCAGCGGCTTGGGAGCGGGGGCTCCCTACGAGCAGTACTTC.

The genes are TRBV20-1 and TRBJ2-1, with TRBD1 as a possible D gene (5 bases). V shed 3 bases and J shed 0 bases, with 12 bases lying between them. In germline, CDR1 is DFQATT, CDR2 SNEGSKA (reference sequence). CDR3 length: 15 residues. CDR3 region: CSASKGPSSYNEQFF. CDR3 in DNA: TGCAGTGCTAGTAAGGGGCCAAGCTCCTACAATGAGCAGTTCTTC.